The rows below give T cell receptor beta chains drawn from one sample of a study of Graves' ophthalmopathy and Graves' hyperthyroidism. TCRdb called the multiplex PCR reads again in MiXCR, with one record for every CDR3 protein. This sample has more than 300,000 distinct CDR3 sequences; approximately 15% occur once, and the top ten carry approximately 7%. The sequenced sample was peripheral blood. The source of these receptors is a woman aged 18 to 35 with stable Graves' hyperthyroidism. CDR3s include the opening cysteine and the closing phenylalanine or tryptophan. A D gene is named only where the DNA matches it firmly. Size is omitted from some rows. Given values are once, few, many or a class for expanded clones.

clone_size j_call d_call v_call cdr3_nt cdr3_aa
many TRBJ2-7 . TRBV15 TGTGCCACCAGCAGAGATATAAACGGCTACGAGCAGTACTTC CATSRDINGYEQYF
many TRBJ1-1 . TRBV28 TGTGCCAGCAGCCCCCCTCCGAACACTGAAGCTTTCTTT CASSPPPNTEAFF
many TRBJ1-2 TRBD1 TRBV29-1 TGCAGCGTTGTGGGGACAGGGAATGGCTACACCTTC CSVVGTGNGYTF
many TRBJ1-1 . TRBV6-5 TGTGCCAGCAGTTACGACAGTTACACTGAAGCTTTCTTT CASSYDSYTEAFF
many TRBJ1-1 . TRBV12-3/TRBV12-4 TGTGCCAGCAGTGAGGGGGAGTACACTGAAGCTTTCTTT CASSEGEYTEAFF
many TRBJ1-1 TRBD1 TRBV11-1 TGTGCCAGCAGCCACACAAACAGGGGGCTCAACACTGAAGCTTTCTTT CASSHTNRGLNTEAFF
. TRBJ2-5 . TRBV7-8 TGTGCCAGCAGCTTAGCTGGGGCGGGGCAAGAGACCCAGTACTTC CASSLAGAGQETQYF
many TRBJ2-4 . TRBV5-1 TGCGCCAGCAGCTTGGACAGGGCCAAAAACATTCAGTACTTC CASSLDRAKNIQYF
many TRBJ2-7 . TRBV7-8 TGTGCCAGCAGCTCCGACAGGAAGGCAGGGGAGCAGTACTTC CASSSDRKAGEQYF
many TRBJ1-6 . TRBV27 TGTGCCAGCAGTTTACTCGGGGCCGTACATAATTCACCCCTCCACTTT CASSLLGAVHNSPLHF
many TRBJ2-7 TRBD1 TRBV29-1 TGCAGCGGCGCGACAGGGCGCGAGCAGTACTTC CSGATGREQYF
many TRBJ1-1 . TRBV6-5 TGTGCCAGTCGCGAGGGCGCTGAAGCTTTCTTT CASREGAEAFF
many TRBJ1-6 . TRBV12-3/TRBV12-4 TGTGCCAGCAGTTTACAGGGCTCACCCCTCCACTTT CASSLQGSPLHF
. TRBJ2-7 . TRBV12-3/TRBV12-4 TGTGCCAGCAGTTTTAGCGCGGACTACGAGCAGTACTTC CASSFSADYEQYF
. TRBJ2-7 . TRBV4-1 TGCGCCAGCAGCCAAGCTACAGGTGGTGAGCAGTACTTC CASSQATGGEQYF
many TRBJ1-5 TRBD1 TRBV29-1 TGCAGCGCCAACACAGGGGCGGGTCAGCCCCAGCATTTT CSANTGAGQPQHF
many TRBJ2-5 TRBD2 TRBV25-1 TGTGCCAGCAGTGAATCAGGCGGGGGTAGCGGTCAAGAGACCCAGTACTTC CASSESGGGSGQETQYF
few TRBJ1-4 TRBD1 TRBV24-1 TGTGCCACCAGTGGAAGGGGGCAGGAGGGAGAAAAACTGTTTTTT CATSGRGQEGEKLFF
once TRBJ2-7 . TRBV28 TGTGCCAGCAGAGACGGGGCGTACGAGCAGTACTTC CASRDGAYEQYF
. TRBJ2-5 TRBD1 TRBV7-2 TGTGCCAGCAGCGGCCGGACAGGGCCAGAGACCCAGTACTTC CASSGRTGPETQYF
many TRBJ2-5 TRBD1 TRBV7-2 TGTGCCAGCAGCTTGCGACAGGGGGGAGTGACCCAGTACTTC CASSLRQGGVTQYF
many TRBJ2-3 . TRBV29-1 TGCAGCGTTTCCTCAGGCAGATACACAGATACGCAGTATTTT CSVSSGRYTDTQYF
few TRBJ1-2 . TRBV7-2 TGTGCCAGCAGCCGAGACCGGGATCGCTACACCTTC CASSRDRDRYTF
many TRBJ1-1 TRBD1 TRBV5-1 TGCGCCAGCAGCTTTAGGGACAGGGGACAGAACACTGAAGCTTTCTTT CASSFRDRGQNTEAFF
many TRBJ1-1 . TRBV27 TGTGCCAGCAGTTATGGGGGCGCGAACACTGAAGCTTTCTTT CASSYGGANTEAFF
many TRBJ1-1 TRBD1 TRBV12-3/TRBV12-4 TGTGCCAGCAGTTTTGGACAGGGCACTGAAGCTTTCTTT CASSFGQGTEAFF
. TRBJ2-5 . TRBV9 TGTGCCAGCAGCGTAGAGGGGACGGGCTACCAAGAGACCCAGTACTTC CASSVEGTGYQETQYF
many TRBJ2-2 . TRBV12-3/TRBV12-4 TGTGCCAGCGGCTCGGGCGTCCTGAACACCGGGGAGCTGTTTTTT CASGSGVLNTGELFF
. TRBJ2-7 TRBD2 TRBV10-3 TGTGCCATCAAGCCTGGGACTAGCGGGTACGAGCAGTACTTC CAIKPGTSGYEQYF
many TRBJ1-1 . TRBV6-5 TGTGCCAGCAGTTACAGGGGGGCGCCGTCTGAAGCTTTCTTT CASSYRGAPSEAFF
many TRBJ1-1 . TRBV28 TGTGCCAGCACCTCCAGGCCCTCAGGGACTGAAGCTTTCTTT CASTSRPSGTEAFF
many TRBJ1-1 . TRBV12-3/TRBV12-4 TGTGCCAGCAGTCCTCCAGGGTTCCTGAACACTGAAGCTTTCTTT CASSPPGFLNTEAFF
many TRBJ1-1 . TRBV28 TGTGCCTCGCGCCGTATGAACACTGAAGCTTTCTTT CASRRMNTEAFF
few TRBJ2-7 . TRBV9 TGTGCCAGCAGCGTAGGCCCAATCGTCCACGAGCAGTACTTC CASSVGPIVHEQYF
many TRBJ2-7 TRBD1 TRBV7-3 TGTGCCAGCAGCCGGGGACAGGGCCACTACGAGCAGTACTTC CASSRGQGHYEQYF
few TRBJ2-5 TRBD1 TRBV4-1 TGCGCCAGCAGAATGACAGGGGAAGAGACCCAGTACTTC CASRMTGEETQYF
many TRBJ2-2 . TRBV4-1 TGCGCCAGCAGCCAAGGATTAAACACCGGGGAGCTGTTTTTT CASSQGLNTGELFF
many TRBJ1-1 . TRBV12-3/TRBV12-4 TGTGCCAGCAGTGAGACGGCTACTGAAGCTTTCTTT CASSETATEAFF
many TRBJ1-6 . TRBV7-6 TGTGCCAGCAGCCAAAACAATAATTCACCCCTCCACTTT CASSQNNNSPLHF
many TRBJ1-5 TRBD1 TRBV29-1 TGCAGCGTCTCCGACAGGGGAGGGAGCAATCAGCCCCAGCATTTT CSVSDRGGSNQPQHF
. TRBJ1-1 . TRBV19 TGTGCCAGTACTCCAGGGAGGACTGAAGCTTTCTTT CASTPGRTEAFF
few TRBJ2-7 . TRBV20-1 TGCAGTGCTGCCTCAGCGTTGTACGAGCAGTACTTC CSAASALYEQYF
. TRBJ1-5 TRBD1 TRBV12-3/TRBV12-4 TGTGCCAGCAGCCCTCCGGGACAGGGTGTGGATCAGCCCCAGCATTTT CASSPPGQGVDQPQHF
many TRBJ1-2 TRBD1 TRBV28 TGTGCCAGCAGTTGGACAGGGGCCTATGGCTACACCTTC CASSWTGAYGYTF
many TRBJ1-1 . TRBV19 TGTGCCAGTACGGGCGAGAACACTGAAGCTTTCTTT CASTGENTEAFF
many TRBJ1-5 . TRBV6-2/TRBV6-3 TGTGCCAGCACCATGGGGGGGCCTACGGCCCAGCATTTT CASTMGGPTAQHF
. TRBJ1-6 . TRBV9 TGTGCCAGCAGCGGATCGTGGACGGTCGATAATTCACCCCTCCACTTT CASSGSWTVDNSPLHF
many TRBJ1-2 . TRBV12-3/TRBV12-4 TGTGCCAGCAGTTTATGGGGGGGGTACTATGGCTACACCTTC CASSLWGGYYGYTF
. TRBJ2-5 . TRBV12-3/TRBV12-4 TGTGCCAGCAGACAAGGACGTCAAGAGACCCAGTACTTC CASRQGRQETQYF
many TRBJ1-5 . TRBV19 TGTGCCAGTAGACTGGAGGGTAGCAATCAGCCCCAGCATTTT CASRLEGSNQPQHF
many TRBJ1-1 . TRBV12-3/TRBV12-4 TGTGCCAGCAATATTTTTACACCCCTATGGACTGAAGCTTTCTTT CASNIFTPLWTEAFF
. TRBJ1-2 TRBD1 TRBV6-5 TGTGCCAGCAGTTATAAGCAGGGGGCAGTCGATGGCTACACCTTC CASSYKQGAVDGYTF
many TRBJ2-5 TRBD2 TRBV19 TGTGCCAGTAGTCGAGGGACTAGCGGGGGGGGAACGTACCAAGAGACCCAGTACTTC CASSRGTSGGGTYQETQYF
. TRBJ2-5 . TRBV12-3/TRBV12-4 TGTGCCAGCAGTTTCTTGAGCGACCCAGAGACGCAGTACTTC CASSFLSDPETQYF
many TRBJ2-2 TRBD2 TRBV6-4 TGTGCCAGCAGTCTCGTAGGTCTAGCGGGGATGGCGAGCACCGGGGAGCTGTTTTTT CASSLVGLAGMASTGELFF